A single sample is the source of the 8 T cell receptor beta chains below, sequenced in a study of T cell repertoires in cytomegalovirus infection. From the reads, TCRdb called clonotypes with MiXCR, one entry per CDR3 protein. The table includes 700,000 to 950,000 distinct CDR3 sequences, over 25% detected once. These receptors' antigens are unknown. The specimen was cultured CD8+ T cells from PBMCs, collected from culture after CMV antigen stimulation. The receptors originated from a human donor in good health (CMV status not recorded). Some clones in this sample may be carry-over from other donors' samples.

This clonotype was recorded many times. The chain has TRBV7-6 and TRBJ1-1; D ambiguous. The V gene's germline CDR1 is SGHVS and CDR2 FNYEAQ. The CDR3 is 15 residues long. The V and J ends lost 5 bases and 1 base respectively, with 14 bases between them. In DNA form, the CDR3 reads TGTGCCAGCAGCCCTCACCCGACGGGGAACACTGAAGCTTTCTTT. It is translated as CASSPHPTGNTEAFF.

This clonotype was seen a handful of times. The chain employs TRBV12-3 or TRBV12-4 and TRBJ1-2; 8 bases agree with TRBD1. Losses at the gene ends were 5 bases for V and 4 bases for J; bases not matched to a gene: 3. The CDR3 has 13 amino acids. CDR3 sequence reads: CASSQTGVYGYTF. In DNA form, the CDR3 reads TGTGCCAGCAGTCAGACAGGGGTCTATGGCTACACCTTC.

The CDR3 bases are TGTGCCAGTAGTCCTCAGAGTGGCACTGAAGCTTTCTTT. Translation gives CASSPQSGTEAFF. The gene calls are TRBV19 and TRBJ1-1; D is undetermined. The V and J ends lost 5 bases and 4 bases respectively, with 11 bases between them. The CDR3 has 13 residues. Germline values: CDR1 LNHDA, CDR2 SQIVND (reference sequence). The full variable domain, rest sourced from reference TRBV19 and TRBJ1-1, is DGGITQSPKYLFRKEGQNVTLSCEQNLNHDAMYWYRQDPGQGLRLIYYSQIVNDFQKGDIAEGYSVSREKKESFPLTVTSAQKNPTAFYLCASSPQSGTEAFFGQGTRLTVV.

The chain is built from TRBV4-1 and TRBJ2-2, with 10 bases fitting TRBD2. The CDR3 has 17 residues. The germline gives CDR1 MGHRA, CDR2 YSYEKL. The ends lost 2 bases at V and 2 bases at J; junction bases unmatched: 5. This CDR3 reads CASSQPAGGPNTGELFF. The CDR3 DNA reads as TGCGCCAGCAGCCAACCAGCGGGGGGGCCAAACACCGGGGAGCTGTTTTTT.

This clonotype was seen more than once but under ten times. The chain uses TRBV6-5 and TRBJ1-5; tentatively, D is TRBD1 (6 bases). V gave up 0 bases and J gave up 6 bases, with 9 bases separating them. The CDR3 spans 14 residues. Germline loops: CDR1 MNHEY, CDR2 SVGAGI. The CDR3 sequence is CASSYSQGRQPQHF. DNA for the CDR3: TGTGCCAGCAGTTACTCGCAGGGGCGTCAGCCCCAGCATTTT.

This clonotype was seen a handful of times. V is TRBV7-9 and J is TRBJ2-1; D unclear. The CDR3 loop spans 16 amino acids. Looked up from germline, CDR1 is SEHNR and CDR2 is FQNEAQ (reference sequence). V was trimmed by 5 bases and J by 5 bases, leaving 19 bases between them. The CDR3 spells CASSPRQARTNNEQFF. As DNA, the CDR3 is TGTGCCAGCAGCCCTAGGCAGGCGAGGACGAACAATGAGCAGTTCTTC.

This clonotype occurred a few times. Written as DNA, the CDR3 is TGTGCCAGCAGTGAAGCCTGGGCTGGAACTGAAGCTTTCTTT. Its protein is CASSEAWAGTEAFF. The rearrangement joins TRBV6-1 to TRBJ1-1; D call uncertain. CDR3 length: 14 residues. The V gene's germline CDR1 is MNHNS and CDR2 SASEGT. V gave up 0 bases and J gave up 5 bases, with 10 bases separating them.

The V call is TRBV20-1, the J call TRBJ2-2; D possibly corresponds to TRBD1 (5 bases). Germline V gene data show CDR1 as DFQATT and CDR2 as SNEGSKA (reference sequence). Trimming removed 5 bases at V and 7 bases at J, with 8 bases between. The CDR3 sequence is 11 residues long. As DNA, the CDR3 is TGCAGTGCTCCGCAGGGCGGGGAGCTGTTTTTT. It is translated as CSAPQGGELFF.